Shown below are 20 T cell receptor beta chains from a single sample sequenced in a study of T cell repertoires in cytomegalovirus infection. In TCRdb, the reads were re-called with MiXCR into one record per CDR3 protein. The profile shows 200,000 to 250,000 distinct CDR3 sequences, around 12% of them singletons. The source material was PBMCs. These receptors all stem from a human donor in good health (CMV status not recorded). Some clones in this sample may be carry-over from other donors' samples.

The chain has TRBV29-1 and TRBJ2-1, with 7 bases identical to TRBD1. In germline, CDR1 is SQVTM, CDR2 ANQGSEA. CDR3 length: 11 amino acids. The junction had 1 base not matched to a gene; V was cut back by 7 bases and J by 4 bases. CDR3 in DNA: TGCAGCGGGGACAGATACAATGAGCAGTTCTTC. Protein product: CSGDRYNEQFF.

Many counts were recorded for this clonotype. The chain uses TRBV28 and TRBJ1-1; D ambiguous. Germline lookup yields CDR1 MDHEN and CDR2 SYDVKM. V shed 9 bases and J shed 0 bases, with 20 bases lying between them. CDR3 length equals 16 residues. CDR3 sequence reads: CASPPGEGYMNTEAFF. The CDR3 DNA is TGTGCCAGTCCTCCTGGGGAGGGATACATGAACACTGAAGCTTTCTTT.

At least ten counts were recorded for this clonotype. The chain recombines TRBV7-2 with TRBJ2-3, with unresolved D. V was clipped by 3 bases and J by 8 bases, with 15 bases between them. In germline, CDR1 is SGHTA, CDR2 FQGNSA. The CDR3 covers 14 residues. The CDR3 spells CASSFSQEGLTQYF. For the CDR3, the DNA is TGTGCCAGCAGCTTCAGCCAGGAAGGGCTTACGCAGTATTTT.

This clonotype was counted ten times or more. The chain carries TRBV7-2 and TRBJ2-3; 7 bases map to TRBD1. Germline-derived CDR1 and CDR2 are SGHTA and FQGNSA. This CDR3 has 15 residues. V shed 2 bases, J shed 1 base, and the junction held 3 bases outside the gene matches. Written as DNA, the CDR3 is TGTGCCAGCAGCTTAAATGGACAGGGCACAGATACGCAGTATTTT. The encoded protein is CASSLNGQGTDTQYF.

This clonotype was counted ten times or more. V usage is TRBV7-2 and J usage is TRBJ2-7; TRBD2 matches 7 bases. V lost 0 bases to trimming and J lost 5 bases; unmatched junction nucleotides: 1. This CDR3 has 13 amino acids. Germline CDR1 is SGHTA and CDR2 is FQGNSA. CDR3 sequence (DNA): TGTGCCAGCAGCTTAGCGGCGGGGGACGAGCAGTACTTC. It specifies CASSLAAGDEQYF.

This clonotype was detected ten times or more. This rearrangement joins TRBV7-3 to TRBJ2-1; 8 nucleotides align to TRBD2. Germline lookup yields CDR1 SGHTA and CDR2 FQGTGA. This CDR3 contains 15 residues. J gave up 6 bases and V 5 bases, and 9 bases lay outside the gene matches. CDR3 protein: CASSPGGLAGNEQFF. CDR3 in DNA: TGTGCCAGCAGCCCCGGTGGGCTAGCGGGCAATGAGCAGTTCTTC. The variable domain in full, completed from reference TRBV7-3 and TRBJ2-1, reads GAGVSQTPSNKVTEKGKYVELRCDPISGHTALYWYRQSLGQGPEFLIYFQGTGAADDSGLPNDRFFAVRPEGSVSTLKIQRTERGDSAVYLCASSPGGLAGNEQFFGPGTRLTVL.

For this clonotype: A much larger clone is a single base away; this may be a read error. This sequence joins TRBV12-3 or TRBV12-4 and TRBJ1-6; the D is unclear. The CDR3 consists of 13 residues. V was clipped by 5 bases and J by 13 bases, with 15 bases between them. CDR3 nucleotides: TGTGCCAGCAGTCTCACCGGAGGCGGCCCCCTCCACTTT. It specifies CASSLTGGGPLHF.

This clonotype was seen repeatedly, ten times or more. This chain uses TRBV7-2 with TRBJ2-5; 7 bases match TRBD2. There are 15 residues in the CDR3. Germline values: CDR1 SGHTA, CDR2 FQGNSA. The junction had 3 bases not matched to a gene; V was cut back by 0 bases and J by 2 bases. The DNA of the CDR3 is TGTGCCAGCAGCTTAGCGCGGGAGAGGCAAGAGACCCAGTACTTC. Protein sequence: CASSLARERQETQYF.

CDR3 bases: TGTGCCAGCAGTTCTATAGCGGGAAGGACCGGGGAGCTGTTTTTT. Translation: CASSSIAGRTGELFF. V is TRBV6-1 and J is TRBJ2-2; 8 nucleotides match TRBD2. The CDR3 runs to 15 residues. Germline V gives CDR1 MNHNS, CDR2 SASEGT. V was pared by 5 bases and J by 5 bases, with 7 bases of the junction left unmatched.

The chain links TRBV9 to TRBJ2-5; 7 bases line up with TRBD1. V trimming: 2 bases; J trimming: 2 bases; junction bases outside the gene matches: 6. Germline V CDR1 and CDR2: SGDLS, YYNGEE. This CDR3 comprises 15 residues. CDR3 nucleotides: TGTGCCAGCAGCGTCCCGGGACAGCCACAAGAGACCCAGTACTTC. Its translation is CASSVPGQPQETQYF.

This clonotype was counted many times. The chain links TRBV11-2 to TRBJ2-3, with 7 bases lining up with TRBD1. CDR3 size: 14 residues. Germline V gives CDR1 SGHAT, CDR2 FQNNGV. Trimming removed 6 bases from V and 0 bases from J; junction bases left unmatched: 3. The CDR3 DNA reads TGTGCCAGCAGGAAGGGGGCCAGCACAGATACGCAGTATTTT. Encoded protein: CASRKGASTDTQYF.

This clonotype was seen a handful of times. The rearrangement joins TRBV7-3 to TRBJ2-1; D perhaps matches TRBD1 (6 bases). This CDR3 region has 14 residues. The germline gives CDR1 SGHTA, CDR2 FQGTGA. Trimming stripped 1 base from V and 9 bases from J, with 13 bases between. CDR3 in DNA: TGTGCCAGCAGCTTAAAGCAGGGGCCCAGTGAGCAGTTCTTC. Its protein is CASSLKQGPSEQFF.

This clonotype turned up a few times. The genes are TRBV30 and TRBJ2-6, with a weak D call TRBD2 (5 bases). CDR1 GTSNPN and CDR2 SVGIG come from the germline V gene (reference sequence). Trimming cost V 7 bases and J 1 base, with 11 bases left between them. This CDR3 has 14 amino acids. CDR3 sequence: CASHRGSGANVLTF. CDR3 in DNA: TGTGCCTCCCATCGGGGATCTGGGGCCAACGTCCTGACTTTC.

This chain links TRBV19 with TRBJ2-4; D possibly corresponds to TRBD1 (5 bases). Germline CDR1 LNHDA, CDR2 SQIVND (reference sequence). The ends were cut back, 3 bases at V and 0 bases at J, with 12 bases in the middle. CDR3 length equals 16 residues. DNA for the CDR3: TGTGCCAGTAGTATTAGTGGGGCCGAAGCCAAAAACATTCAGTACTTC. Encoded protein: CASSISGAEAKNIQYF.

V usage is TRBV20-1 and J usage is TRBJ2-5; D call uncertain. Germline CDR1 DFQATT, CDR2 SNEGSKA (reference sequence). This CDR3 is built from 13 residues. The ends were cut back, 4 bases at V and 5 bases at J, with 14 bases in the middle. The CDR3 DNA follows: TGCAGTGCTATTTTTGGAGTAGTGGAGACCCAGTACTTC. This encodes CSAIFGVVETQYF.

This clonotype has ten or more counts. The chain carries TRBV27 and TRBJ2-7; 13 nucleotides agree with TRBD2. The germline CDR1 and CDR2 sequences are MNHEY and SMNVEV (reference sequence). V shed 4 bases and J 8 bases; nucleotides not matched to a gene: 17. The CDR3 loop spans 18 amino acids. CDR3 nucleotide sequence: TGTGCCAGCAGTTCATACCGGACTAGCGGGAGCCTGGCATACCAGCAGTACTTC. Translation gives CASSSYRTSGSLAYQQYF.

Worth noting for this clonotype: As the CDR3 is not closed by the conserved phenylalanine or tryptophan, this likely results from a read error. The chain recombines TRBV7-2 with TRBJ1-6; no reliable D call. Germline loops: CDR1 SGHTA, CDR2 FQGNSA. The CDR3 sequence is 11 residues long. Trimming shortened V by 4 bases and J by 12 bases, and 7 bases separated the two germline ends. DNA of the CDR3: TGTGCCAGCAGCTCCGGAGGACCCCTCCACCTT. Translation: CASSSGGPLHL.

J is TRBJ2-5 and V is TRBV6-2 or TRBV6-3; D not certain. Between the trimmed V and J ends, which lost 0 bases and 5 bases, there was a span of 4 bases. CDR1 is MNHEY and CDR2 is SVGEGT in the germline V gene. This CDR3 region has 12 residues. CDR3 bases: TGTGCCAGCAGTTACTCCCAGGAGACCCAGTACTTC. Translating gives CASSYSQETQYF.

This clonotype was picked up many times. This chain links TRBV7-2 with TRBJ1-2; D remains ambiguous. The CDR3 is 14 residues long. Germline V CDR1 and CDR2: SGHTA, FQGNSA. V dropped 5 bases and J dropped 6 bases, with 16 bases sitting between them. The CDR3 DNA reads TGTGCCAGCAGCCAATCACATGGTGGAGATGGCTACACCTTC. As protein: CASSQSHGGDGYTF.

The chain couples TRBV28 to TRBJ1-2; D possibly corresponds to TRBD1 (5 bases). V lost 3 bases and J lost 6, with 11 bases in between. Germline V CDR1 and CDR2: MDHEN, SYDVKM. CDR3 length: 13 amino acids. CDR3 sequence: CASSFRREDGYTF. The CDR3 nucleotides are TGTGCCAGCAGTTTTCGCAGGGAAGATGGCTACACCTTC.